This TCR beta chain came from a study of T cells in Graves' hyperthyroidism and ophthalmopathy. This clonotype was detected ten times or more. The CDR3 covers 12 residues. Germline-derived CDR1 and CDR2 are MNHEY and SVGEGT. Trimming left V 4 bases short and J 9 bases short, with 10 bases between. It was RNA transcripts that yielded the amplified TCR beta CDR3 regions. During a first-round RT-PCR of the TCR CDR3, the HTBI primer set was used. TCRdb itself ran the multiplex PCR reads through MiXCR, one entry per CDR3 protein. The data hold fewer than 350,000 distinct CDR3 sequences, with roughly 18% observed a single time.

The J gene is TRBJ2-1, the V gene TRBV6-2 or TRBV6-3; TRBD2 is a possible D gene (6 bases). Sequences were obtained from blood. The receptor comes from a woman aged 50 to 60 with Graves' hyperthyroidism. CDR3 sequence: CASSSDGGEQFF. The CDR3 coding sequence is TGTGCCAGCAGTTCCGACGGGGGTGAGCAGTTCTTC.